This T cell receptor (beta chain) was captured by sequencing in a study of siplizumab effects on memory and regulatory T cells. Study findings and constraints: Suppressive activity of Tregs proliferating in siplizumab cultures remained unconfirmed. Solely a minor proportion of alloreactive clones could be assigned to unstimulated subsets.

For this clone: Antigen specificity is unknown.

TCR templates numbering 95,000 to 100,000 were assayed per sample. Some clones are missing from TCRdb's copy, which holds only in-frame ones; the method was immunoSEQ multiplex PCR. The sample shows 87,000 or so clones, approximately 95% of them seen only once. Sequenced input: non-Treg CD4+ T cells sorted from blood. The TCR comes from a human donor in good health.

CDR3 amino acids: CASSLVSSGSSYEQYF. CDR3 DNA sequence: TGTGCCAGCAGCTTAGTATCTAGCGGGAGCTCCTACGAGCAGTACTTC. V is TRBV13 and J is TRBJ2-7, with 10 bases identical to TRBD2. The germline V gene has CDR1 PRHDT and CDR2 FYEKMQ (reference sequence). V trimming: 1 base; J trimming: 0 bases; junction bases outside the gene matches: 3. This CDR3 has 16 amino acids. Based on the CDR3 plus reference TRBV13 and TRBJ2-7, the full variable domain is AAGVIQSPRHLIKEKRETATLKCYPIPRHDTVYWYQQGPGQDPQFLISFYEKMQSDKGSIPDRFSAQQFSDYHSELNMSSLELGDSALYFCASSLVSSGSSYEQYFGPGTRLTVT.